The 19 T cell receptor beta chains listed next were all sequenced from one sample in a study of blood T cell repertoires in COVID-19. TCRdb keeps only in-frame clones here, not all; method: immunoSEQ multiplex PCR. In the table there are over 70,000 clones, about 89% of which are singletons. The material sequenced was peripheral blood. The receptors stem from a human donor in a cohort sampled during active COVID-19.

This clone was detected only once. The chain has TRBV2 and TRBJ2-2; 10 nucleotides align to TRBD2. This CDR3 is 16 amino acids long. With 6 bases clipped from V and 1 base from J, the junction kept 5 bases outside the gene matches. Germline assignment: CDR1 SNHLY and CDR2 FYNNEI. The CDR3 sequence: CASRSAGGQNTGELFF. The CDR3 DNA is TGTGCCAGCAGGTCAGCGGGAGGGCAGAACACCGGGGAGCTGTTTTTT.

J is TRBJ1-2 and V is TRBV19; no clear D. Looked up from germline, CDR1 is LNHDA and CDR2 is SQIVND (reference sequence). CDR3 length equals 13 residues. Trimming pared 7 bases from V and 4 bases from J, leaving 13 bases between. CDR3 coding DNA: TGTGCCAGTAACCCAGGAGGAATCTATGGCTACACCTTC. Its translation is CASNPGGIYGYTF.

This clone was found a few times. The chain joins TRBV3-1 (or the pseudogene TRBV3-2) to TRBJ1-5; D unclear. Germline V lookup: CDR1 LGHDT, CDR2 YNNKEL (reference sequence). This CDR3 spans 13 amino acids. The ends were cut back, 1 base at V and 9 bases at J, with 10 bases in the middle. CDR3 protein: CASSQGRAGPQHF. In nucleotides, the CDR3 is TGTGCCAGCAGCCAAGGGAGGGCCGGGCCCCAGCATTTT.

This clone was seen once. CDR3 residues: CASTPGTSGNNEQFF. CDR3 sequence (DNA): TGTGCCAGCACCCCCGGGACTAGCGGGAACAATGAGCAGTTCTTC. The rearrangement links TRBV28 to TRBJ2-1; 13 bases align to TRBD2. After removal of 7 bases from V and 5 bases from J, the junction contained 5 bases not matched to a gene. In germline, CDR1 is MDHEN, CDR2 SYDVKM. The CDR3 is 15 amino acids.

The chain employs TRBV3-1 (or the pseudogene TRBV3-2) and TRBJ1-6; TRBD1 might be the D (5 bases). From germline, CDR1 is LGHDT and CDR2 YNNKEL (reference sequence). Trimming removed 3 bases from V and 10 bases from J, with 16 bases in between. The CDR3 extends over 15 amino acids. The CDR3 here is CASSHRQSSRSPLHF. The CDR3 nucleotides are TGTGCCAGCAGCCATCGACAGTCCTCGCGCTCACCCCTCCACTTT.

The chain is built from TRBV7-9 and TRBJ1-2, with D perhaps TRBD1 (6 bases). Germline loops: CDR1 SEHNR, CDR2 FQNEAQ (reference sequence). The length of the CDR3 is 17 residues. V lost 4 bases to trimming and J lost 5 bases, with 23 bases between them. Written as DNA, the CDR3 is TGTGCCAGCAGCTCCCGGATATCTCGGCCAGGGGAGTATGGCTACACCTTC. Protein: CASSSRISRPGEYGYTF.

The chain links TRBV28 to TRBJ1-5; 10 nucleotides line up with TRBD1. The junction had 9 bases not matched to a gene; V was cut back by 5 bases and J by 8 bases. This CDR3 spans 15 amino acids. Per the germline V gene, CDR1 is MDHEN and CDR2 is SYDVKM. The DNA for the CDR3 is TGTGCCAGCAGTACAGGACAGGGGGAGGTGAAGCCCCAGCATTTT. Translated: CASSTGQGEVKPQHF.

This clone was seen only a few times. V usage is TRBV28 and J usage is TRBJ1-4; 8 nucleotides line up with TRBD1. This CDR3 region has 15 residues. After removal of 4 bases from V and 7 bases from J, the junction contained 8 bases not matched to a gene. Looked up from germline, CDR1 is MDHEN and CDR2 is SYDVKM. The CDR3 here is CASSSRGRMGEKLFF. DNA for the CDR3: TGTGCCAGCAGTTCCAGGGGGCGAATGGGTGAAAAACTGTTTTTT.

This clone was found a few times. V usage is TRBV5-1 and J usage is TRBJ2-7; 7 nucleotides agree with TRBD2. Trimming took 0 bases from V and 1 from J; bases not matched to a gene: 1. This CDR3 spans 14 amino acids. Per the germline V gene, CDR1 is SGHRS and CDR2 is YFSETQ. The CDR3 region is CASSLAGGSYEQYF. CDR3 nucleotide sequence: TGCGCCAGCAGCTTGGCGGGGGGTTCCTACGAGCAGTACTTC.

The chain recombines TRBV6-5 with TRBJ2-7, with TRBD1 identical over 7 bases. CDR1 and CDR2 (germline): MNHEY, SVGAGI. With 2 bases clipped from V and 6 bases from J, the junction kept 7 bases outside the gene matches. CDR3 length equals 14 residues. The CDR3 DNA is TGTGCCAGCAGTTACACATGGGACAGCTCCGAGCAGTACTTC. Its protein product is CASSYTWDSSEQYF.

This chain connects TRBV9 to TRBJ1-5, with 7 bases fitting TRBD1. CDR1 is SGDLS and CDR2 is YYNGEE in the germline V gene. The CDR3 totals 15 residues. V dropped 3 bases and J dropped 4; count of bases not matched to a gene: 7. The CDR3 coding sequence is TGTGCCAGCAGCGCCTCGACAGGGTGGAATCAGCCCCAGCATTTT. This encodes CASSASTGWNQPQHF.

The chain recombines TRBV7-2 with TRBJ2-1; 11 nucleotides agree with TRBD2. J was trimmed by 12 bases and V by 0 bases; bases with no gene match: 7. This CDR3 has 15 amino acids. Germline CDR1 SGHTA, CDR2 FQGNSA. The CDR3 region has the DNA TGTGCCAGCAGCTTAGCGCTAGCGGGGGGCAGTAGGCAGTTCTTC. Amino acid sequence: CASSLALAGGSRQFF. Using reference TRBV7-2 and TRBJ2-1 for the parts outside the CDR3, the full variable domain is GAGVSQSPSNKVTEKGKDVELRCDPISGHTALYWYRQSLGQGLEFLIYFQGNSAPDKSGLPSDRFSAERTGGSVSTLTIQRTQQEDSAVYLCASSLALAGGSRQFFGPGTRLTVL.

The sample holds one count of this clone. The V call is TRBV7-9, the J call TRBJ2-3; tentative D call: TRBD2 (6 bases). V was shortened by 4 bases and J by 4 bases, with 12 bases between the two germline ends. CDR3 length: 14 residues. CDR1 and CDR2 from the germline V gene are SEHNR and FQNEAQ (reference sequence). Here the CDR3 reads CASSYTSSADTQYF. The CDR3 DNA reads TGTGCCAGCAGCTACACCTCTAGCGCAGATACGCAGTATTTT.

V is TRBV11-3 and J is TRBJ2-2; D not resolved. The CDR3 extends over 15 amino acids. The germline V gene encodes CDR1 SGHNT and CDR2 YENEEA. Between the trimmed V and J ends, which lost 1 base and 9 bases, there was a span of 15 bases. The CDR3 coding sequence is TGTGCCAGCAGCTTAGGGCCCGAAGTTCACCGGGAGCTGTTTTTT. This codes for CASSLGPEVHRELFF.

Notes on this clone: The junction differs from germline at one of its ends, possibly a read error. The chain has TRBV7-3 and TRBJ2-1, with 9 bases fitting TRBD1. There are 16 residues in the CDR3. In germline, CDR1 is SGHTA, CDR2 FQGTGA. CDR3 protein: CVSSLGSTGTGSEQFF. In DNA, the CDR3 is TGTGTCAGCAGCTTAGGATCGACCGGGACAGGGTCTGAGCAGTTCTTC.

This chain links TRBV28 with TRBJ2-7, with 10 bases fitting TRBD2. The V segment lost 5 bases and the J segment 1 base; nucleotides outside the gene matches: 5. CDR3 length: 15 amino acids. The V gene's germline CDR1 is MDHEN and CDR2 SYDVKM. CDR3: CASSPGLAASYEQYF. The CDR3 DNA is TGTGCCAGCAGTCCCGGACTAGCGGCTTCCTACGAGCAGTACTTC.

This rearrangement joins TRBV19 to TRBJ1-2, with TRBD1 identical over 8 bases. Germline V gives CDR1 LNHDA, CDR2 SQIVND (reference sequence). This CDR3 is 14 amino acids long. Trimming cost V 4 bases and J 6 bases; bases outside gene matches: 7. CDR3 nucleotides: TGTGCCAGTAGTACTGGACAGGGCGTCGATGGCTACACCTTC. Translation: CASSTGQGVDGYTF.

This clone turned up a few times. The chain combines TRBV7-2 with TRBJ2-3, with no clear D. Between the trimmed V and J ends, which lost 1 base and 2 bases, there was a span of 7 bases. Germline V gene lookup returns CDR1 SGHTA and CDR2 FQGNSA. The CDR3 loop spans 14 amino acids. CDR3 sequence (DNA): TGTGCCAGCAGCTTAGATACTTTCACAGATACGCAGTATTTT. Translated: CASSLDTFTDTQYF.

V usage is TRBV7-9 and J usage is TRBJ2-1; TRBD2 might be the D (6 bases). Trimming cost V 3 bases and J 7 bases, with 13 bases left between them. Germline CDR1 and CDR2: SEHNR and FQNEAQ (reference sequence). This CDR3 region has 14 residues. Here the CDR3 reads CASSLGLKENEQFF. CDR3 in DNA: TGTGCCAGCAGCTTGGGACTGAAAGAGAATGAGCAGTTCTTC. Based on the CDR3 plus reference TRBV7-9 and TRBJ2-1, the full variable domain is DTGVSQNPRHKITKRGQNVTFRCDPISEHNRLYWYRQTLGQGPEFLTYFQNEAQLEKSRLLSDRFSAERPKGSFSTLEIQRTEQGDSAMYLCASSLGLKENEQFFGPGTRLTVL.